These T cell receptor beta chains were read from a single sample in a study of blood T cells in healthy people across ages. MiXCR was run by TCRdb on the 5' RACE reads, yielding one entry per CDR3 protein. Here the sample spans about 720,000 distinct CDR3 sequences, about 20% being singletons. The sequencing input was blood. Receptor source: a man aged 65 to 85 in good health. CDR3s include the opening cysteine and the closing phenylalanine or tryptophan. A D gene is named only where the DNA matches it firmly. Clone sizes are given selectively: once, few, many, or a class where the clone is expanded.

size: -
J: TRBJ2-2
V: TRBV29-1
D: -
DNA: TGCAGCGTTGAGGTTGCACCCGGGGAGCTGTTTTTT
CDR3: CSVEVAPGELFF

size: few
J: TRBJ2-7
V: TRBV5-1
D: TRBD1
DNA: TGCGCCAGCAGCGCGGACGGGACAGTGCTTGCCTACGAGCAGTACTTC
CDR3: CASSADGTVLAYEQYF

size: many
J: TRBJ2-1
V: TRBV12-5
D: TRBD2
DNA: TGTGCTAGTGGTTTGGGAGCGGGAGGGTCCTACAATGAGCAGTTCTTC
CDR3: CASGLGAGGSYNEQFF

size: -
J: TRBJ2-1
V: TRBV6-6
D: -
DNA: TGTGCCAGCACCCTGGACCAGTACAATGAGCAGTTCTTC
CDR3: CASTLDQYNEQFF

size: few
J: TRBJ2-3
V: TRBV7-9
D: TRBD1
DNA: TGTGCCAGCAGCTTAGCCCGGACAGGGCGATCAACTAGCACAGATACGCAGTATTTT
CDR3: CASSLARTGRSTSTDTQYF

size: -
J: TRBJ2-5
V: TRBV24-1
D: -
DNA: TGTGCCACCAGTGTGGAGGGAGAGACCCAGTACTTC
CDR3: CATSVEGETQYF

size: -
J: TRBJ1-2
V: TRBV5-8
D: -
DNA: TGTGCCAGCAGCAGAGGGGTAAGAGATGGCTACACCTTC
CDR3: CASSRGVRDGYTF

size: few
J: TRBJ2-2
V: TRBV20-1
D: TRBD2
DNA: TGCAGTAGTGGTATAGCGGGAGTGACCGGGGAGCTGTTTTTT
CDR3: CSSGIAGVTGELFF

size: many
J: TRBJ1-1
V: TRBV7-9
D: -
DNA: TGTGCCAGCAGCTTAGCGAGTGAGACCCCTGAAGCTTTCTTT
CDR3: CASSLASETPEAFF

size: few
J: TRBJ1-4
V: TRBV7-9
D: -
DNA: TGTGCCAGCAGCTTAGCGGTCCAGGGGATTGAAAAACTGTTTTTT
CDR3: CASSLAVQGIEKLFF

size: -
J: TRBJ1-2
V: TRBV18
D: -
DNA: TGTGCCAGCTCTCCTCAACCCGGACACGAGGACGGTAATGGCTACACCTTC
CDR3: CASSPQPGHEDGNGYTF

size: many
J: TRBJ2-3
V: TRBV5-1
D: TRBD2
DNA: TGCGCCAGCAGCATTTTGCGCCCCAGCGGGGGAAGCACAGATACGCAGTATTTT
CDR3: CASSILRPSGGSTDTQYF

size: many
J: TRBJ1-1
V: TRBV29-1
D: -
DNA: TGCAGCGTGGCGACTGTGAACACTGAAGCTTTCTTT
CDR3: CSVATVNTEAFF

size: -
J: TRBJ2-1
V: TRBV2
D: -
DNA: TGTGCCAGCAGTGGGGGGCGGGGGTCTTACAATGAGCAGTTCTTC
CDR3: CASSGGRGSYNEQFF

size: -
J: TRBJ1-3
V: TRBV6-5
D: -
DNA: TGTGCCAGCGAAGGAACTGGAAACACCATATATTTT
CDR3: CASEGTGNTIYF

size: -
J: TRBJ2-5
V: TRBV18
D: TRBD1
DNA: TGTGCCAGCTCACTACAAGGACAGGGTCAAGAGACCCAGTACTTC
CDR3: CASSLQGQGQETQYF

size: -
J: TRBJ2-1
V: TRBV5-1
D: -
DNA: TGCGCCAGCAGCTTGGGGGGGTACGGTGTAAATGAGCAGTTCTTC
CDR3: CASSLGGYGVNEQFF

size: many
J: TRBJ1-6
V: TRBV10-2
D: -
DNA: TGCGCCAGCAGTGGCCTCAAGGATTCACCCCTCCACTTT
CDR3: CASSGLKDSPLHF

size: once
J: TRBJ2-1
V: TRBV7-2
D: -
DNA: TGTGCCAGCAGCCGGGGTTCGGCGGGTTCCTACAATGAGCAGTTCTTC
CDR3: CASSRGSAGSYNEQFF

size: few
J: TRBJ1-5
V: TRBV7-9
D: -
DNA: TGTGCCAGCAGCGACATGGGCCAGCCCCAGCATTTT
CDR3: CASSDMGQPQHF

size: -
J: TRBJ1-6
V: TRBV20-1
D: TRBD1
DNA: TGCAGCGCTACCTTGACAGGGGGCTTAAGTTTACCCCTCCACTTT
CDR3: CSATLTGGLSLPLHF

size: few
J: TRBJ2-5
V: TRBV10-3
D: TRBD2
DNA: TGTGCCACCTCCGGGACTAGCGGAAAAGAGACCCAGTACTTC
CDR3: CATSGTSGKETQYF

size: -
J: TRBJ1-2
V: TRBV2
D: TRBD1
DNA: TGTGCCAGCAGTTCAGGACAGGGGGATTTTCGTGGCTACACCTTC
CDR3: CASSSGQGDFRGYTF

size: -
J: TRBJ2-2
V: TRBV12-3/TRBV12-4
D: TRBD2
DNA: TGTGCCAGCAGTATGCGGACTAGCGGGGGGGGAACCGGGGAGCTGTTTTTT
CDR3: CASSMRTSGGGTGELFF

size: -
J: TRBJ2-1
V: TRBV5-1
D: TRBD1
DNA: TGCGCCAGCAGCCCTCCTACCGGGACAGAATACAATGAGCAGTTCTTC
CDR3: CASSPPTGTEYNEQFF

size: few
J: TRBJ1-5
V: TRBV7-2
D: -
DNA: TGTGCCAGCAGCTCAGGCATGAGCAATCAGCCCCAGCATTTT
CDR3: CASSSGMSNQPQHF

size: few
J: TRBJ1-5
V: TRBV6-4
D: -
DNA: TGTGCCAGCAGTGACAGGCCCAATCAGCCCCAGCATTTT
CDR3: CASSDRPNQPQHF